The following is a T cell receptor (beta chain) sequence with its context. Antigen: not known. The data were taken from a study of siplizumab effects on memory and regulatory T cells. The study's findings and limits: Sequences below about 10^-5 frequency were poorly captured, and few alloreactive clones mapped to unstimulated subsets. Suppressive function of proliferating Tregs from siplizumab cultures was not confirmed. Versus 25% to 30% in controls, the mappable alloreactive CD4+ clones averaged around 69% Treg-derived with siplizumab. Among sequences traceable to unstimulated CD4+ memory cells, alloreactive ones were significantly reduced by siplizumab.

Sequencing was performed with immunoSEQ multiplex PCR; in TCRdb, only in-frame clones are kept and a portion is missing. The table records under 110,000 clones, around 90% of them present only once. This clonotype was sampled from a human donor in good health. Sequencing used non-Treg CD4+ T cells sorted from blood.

The CDR3, as DNA: TGTGCCAGTAGTAGGACAGTGAACACTGAAGCTTTCTTT. Its translation is CASSRTVNTEAFF. This chain connects TRBV19 to TRBJ1-1; possibly TRBD1 for D (6 bases). Trimming cost V 4 bases and J 0 bases, with 6 bases left between them. The germline gives CDR1 LNHDA, CDR2 SQIVND (reference sequence). This CDR3 contains 13 residues.